This TCR beta chain was recorded in a study of T cell repertoires in cytomegalovirus infection. Trimming removed 0 bases from V and 5 bases from J, with 13 bases in between. This CDR3 spans 15 amino acids. Germline assignment: CDR1 LNHNV and CDR2 YYDKDF (reference sequence). One entry per CDR3 protein, called by TCRdb with MiXCR from the reads. The sample records approximately 910,000 distinct CDR3 sequences, under 40% being singletons. Of note for this clonotype: Its target is not known.

The V and J genes are TRBV15 and TRBJ1-2; D might be TRBD1 (5 bases). The sample was cultured CD8+ T cells from PBMCs, taken from culture after CMV antigen stimulation. The sequence was collected from a human donor in good health (CMV status not recorded). Some clones in this sample may be carry-over from other donors' samples. CDR3 sequence (DNA): TGTGCCACCAGCAGAGATAGGGCCAGGGTTTATGGCTACACCTTC. Translation gives CATSRDRARVYGYTF.